This TCR beta chain was found in a study of blood T cell repertoires in COVID-19. Germline V lookup: CDR1 SEHNR, CDR2 FQNEAQ (reference sequence). V dropped 1 base and J dropped 5 bases, with 17 bases sitting between them. This CDR3 spans 16 amino acids. In the authors' methods: Amplification with reference gene primers provided the estimates of nucleated cell counts. Method: immunoSEQ multiplex PCR; TCRdb's copy keeps in-frame clones and lacks some. V, J and clone size are taken as reported in that table, and D and trimming were inferred from the DNA itself. The data contain 250,000 to 350,000 clones, about nine tenths of them singletons.

Material: PBMCs or T cells enriched from blood (not recorded which). V gene TRBV7-9 combines with J gene TRBJ2-5; a weak D match, TRBD2 (6 bases). The source of this sequence is a woman younger than 35 who had recovered from COVID-19. The CDR3 coding sequence is TGTGCCAGCAGCTTAGATGTGCGGGGAGGATGGGAGACCCAGTACTTC. Amino acids: CASSLDVRGGWETQYF. The full variable domain, with the rest looked up from reference TRBV7-9 and TRBJ2-5, is DTGVSQNPRHKITKRGQNVTFRCDPISEHNRLYWYRQTLGQGPEFLTYFQNEAQLEKSRLLSDRFSAERPKGSFSTLEIQRTEQGDSAMYLCASSLDVRGGWETQYFGPGTRLLVL.